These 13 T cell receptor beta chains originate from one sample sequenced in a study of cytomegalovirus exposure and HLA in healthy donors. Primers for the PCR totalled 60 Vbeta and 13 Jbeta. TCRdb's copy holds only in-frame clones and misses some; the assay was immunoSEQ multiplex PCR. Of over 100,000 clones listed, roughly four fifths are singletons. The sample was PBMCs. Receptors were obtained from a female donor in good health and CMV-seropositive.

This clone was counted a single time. CDR3 nucleotide sequence: TGTGCCAGCAGTGAAGTTGGATCCGGGGAAGCTTTCTTT. This encodes CASSEVGSGEAFF. V usage is TRBV6-1 and J usage is TRBJ1-1; D ambiguous. CDR3 length equals 13 residues. The germline V gene has CDR1 MNHNS and CDR2 SASEGT. Trimming removed 1 base at V and 8 bases at J, with 11 bases between.

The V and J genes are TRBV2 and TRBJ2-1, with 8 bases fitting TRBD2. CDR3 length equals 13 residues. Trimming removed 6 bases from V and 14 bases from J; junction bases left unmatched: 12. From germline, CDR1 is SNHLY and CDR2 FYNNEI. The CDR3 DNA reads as TGTGCCAGCAGCGGAGGGACTAGGGGTAGGGAGTTCTTC. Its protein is CASSGGTRGREFF.

For the CDR3, the DNA is TGTGCCAGCAGCTTAGACCAACACCGGCAGTTCTTC. It codes for CASSLDQHRQFF. This chain joins TRBV11-2 and TRBJ2-1; D remains unclear. Trimming stripped 0 bases from V and 12 bases from J, with 9 bases between. The germline CDR1 and CDR2 sequences are SGHAT and FQNNGV. The CDR3 is 12 residues long.

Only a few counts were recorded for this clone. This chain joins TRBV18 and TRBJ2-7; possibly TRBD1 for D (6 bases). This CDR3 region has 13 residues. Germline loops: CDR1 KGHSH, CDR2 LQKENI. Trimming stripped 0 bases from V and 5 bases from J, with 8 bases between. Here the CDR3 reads CASSPPQGDEQYF. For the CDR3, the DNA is TGTGCCAGCTCACCACCACAGGGTGACGAGCAGTACTTC.

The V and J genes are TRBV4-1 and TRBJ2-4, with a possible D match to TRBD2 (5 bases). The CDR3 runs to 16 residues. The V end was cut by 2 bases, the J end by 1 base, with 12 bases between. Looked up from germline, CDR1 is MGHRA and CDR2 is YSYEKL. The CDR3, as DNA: TGCGCCAGCAGCCAATCCTCCACGGGGGCCAAAAACATTCAGTACTTC. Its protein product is CASSQSSTGAKNIQYF.

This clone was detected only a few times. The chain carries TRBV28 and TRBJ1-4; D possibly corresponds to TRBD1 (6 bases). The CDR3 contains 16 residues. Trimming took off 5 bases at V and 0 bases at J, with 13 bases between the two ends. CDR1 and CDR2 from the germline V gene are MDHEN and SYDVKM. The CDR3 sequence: CASSGRDTATNEKLFF. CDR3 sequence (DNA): TGTGCCAGCAGTGGCCGGGACACCGCAACTAATGAAAAACTGTTTTTT.

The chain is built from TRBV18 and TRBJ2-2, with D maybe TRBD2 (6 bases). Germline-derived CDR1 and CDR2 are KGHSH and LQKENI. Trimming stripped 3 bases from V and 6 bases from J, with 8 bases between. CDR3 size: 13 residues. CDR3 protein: CASSPRGAGELFF. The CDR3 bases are TGTGCCAGCTCACCGCGCGGGGCCGGGGAGCTGTTTTTT.

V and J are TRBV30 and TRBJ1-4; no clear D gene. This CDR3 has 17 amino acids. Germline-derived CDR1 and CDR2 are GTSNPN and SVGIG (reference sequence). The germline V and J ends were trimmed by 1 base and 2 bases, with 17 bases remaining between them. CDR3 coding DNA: TGTGCCTGGAGTGAGAAATCGTTAAGCCTTACTAATGAAAAACTGTTTTTT. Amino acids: CAWSEKSLSLTNEKLFF.

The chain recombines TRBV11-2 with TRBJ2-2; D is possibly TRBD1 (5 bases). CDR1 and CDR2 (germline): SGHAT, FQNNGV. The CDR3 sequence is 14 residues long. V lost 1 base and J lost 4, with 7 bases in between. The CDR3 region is CASSLGTSTGELFF. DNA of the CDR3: TGTGCCAGCAGCTTAGGGACAAGCACCGGGGAGCTGTTTTTT.

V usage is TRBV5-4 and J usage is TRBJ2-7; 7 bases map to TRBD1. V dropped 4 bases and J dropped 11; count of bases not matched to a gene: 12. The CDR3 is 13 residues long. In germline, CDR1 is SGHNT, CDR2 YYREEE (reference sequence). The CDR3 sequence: CASSPGQIALKYF. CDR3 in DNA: TGTGCCAGCAGCCCGGGACAGATCGCATTAAAGTACTTC.

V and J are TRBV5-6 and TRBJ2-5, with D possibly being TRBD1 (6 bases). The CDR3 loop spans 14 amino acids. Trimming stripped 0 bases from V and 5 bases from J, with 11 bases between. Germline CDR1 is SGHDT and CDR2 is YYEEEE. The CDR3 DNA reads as TGTGCCAGCAGCTTGGGGACAGTGTCGGAGACCCAGTACTTC. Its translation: CASSLGTVSETQYF.

Here the CDR3 DNA reads TGTGCCAGCAGCCGGACAGGGCGCCTGGATACGCAGTATTTT. Residues: CASSRTGRLDTQYF. This chain uses TRBV6-5 with TRBJ2-3; 8 nucleotides align to TRBD1. The length of the CDR3 is 14 residues. V lost 6 bases to trimming and J lost 6 bases; unmatched junction nucleotides: 8. Germline V lookup: CDR1 MNHEY, CDR2 SVGAGI.

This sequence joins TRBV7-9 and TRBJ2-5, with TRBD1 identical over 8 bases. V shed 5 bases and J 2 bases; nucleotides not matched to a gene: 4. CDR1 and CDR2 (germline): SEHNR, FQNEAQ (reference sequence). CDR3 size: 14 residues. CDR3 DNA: TGTGCCAGCAGCGCGGGACAGGTACAAGAGACCCAGTACTTC. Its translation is CASSAGQVQETQYF.